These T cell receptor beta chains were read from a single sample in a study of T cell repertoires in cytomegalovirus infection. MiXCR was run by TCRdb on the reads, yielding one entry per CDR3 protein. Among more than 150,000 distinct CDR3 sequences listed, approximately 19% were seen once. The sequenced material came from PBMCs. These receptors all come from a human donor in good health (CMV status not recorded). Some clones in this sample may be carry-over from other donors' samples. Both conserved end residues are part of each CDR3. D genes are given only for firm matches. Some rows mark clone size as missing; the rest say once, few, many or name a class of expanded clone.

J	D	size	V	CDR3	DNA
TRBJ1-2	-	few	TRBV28	CASSIYGQGYTF	TGTGCCAGCAGTATTTACGGACAGGGCTACACCTTC
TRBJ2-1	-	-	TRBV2	CASTTGPYNEQFF	TGTGCCAGCACCACCGGGCCGTACAATGAGCAGTTCTTC
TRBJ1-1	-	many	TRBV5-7	CASSPFGAGVNTEAFF	TGTGCCAGCAGCCCTTTTGGGGCAGGGGTGAACACTGAAGCTTTCTTT
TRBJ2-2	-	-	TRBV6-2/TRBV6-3	CASSLPYTGELFF	TGTGCCAGCAGCCTCCCATACACCGGGGAGCTGTTTTTT
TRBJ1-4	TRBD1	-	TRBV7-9	CASSLAKDRKNEKLFF	TGTGCCAGCAGCTTAGCAAAGGACAGGAAAAATGAAAAACTGTTTTTT
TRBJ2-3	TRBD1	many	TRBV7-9	CASSPSTGTGYTDTQYF	TGTGCCAGCAGCCCATCCACCGGGACAGGATACACAGATACGCAGTATTTT
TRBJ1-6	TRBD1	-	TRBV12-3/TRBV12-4	CASSRQGSQRNSPLHF	TGTGCCAGCAGTCGACAGGGTTCGCAACGTAATTCACCCCTCCACTTT
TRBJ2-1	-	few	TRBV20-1	CSARDGGSRETYNEQFF	TGCAGTGCTAGAGATGGAGGGTCACGGGAAACCTACAATGAGCAGTTCTTC
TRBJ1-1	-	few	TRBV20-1	CSASAKMWAGTEAFF	TGCAGTGCTAGTGCCAAGATGTGGGCCGGCACTGAAGCTTTCTTT
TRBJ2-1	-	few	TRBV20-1	CSARSGSSSYNEQFF	TGCAGTGCTAGAAGCGGTTCGAGCTCCTACAATGAGCAGTTCTTC
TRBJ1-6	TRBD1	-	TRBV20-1	CSAAPVDRGLNSPLHF	TGCAGTGCCGCTCCCGTGGACAGGGGATTAAATTCACCCCTCCACTTT
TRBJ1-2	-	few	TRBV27	CASAAGQVYGYTF	TGTGCCAGCGCAGCGGGGCAAGTGTATGGCTACACCTTC
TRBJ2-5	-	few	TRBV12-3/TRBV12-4	CASSPIFFGETQYF	TGTGCCAGCAGCCCCATATTCTTCGGGGAGACCCAGTACTTC
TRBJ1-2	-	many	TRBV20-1	CSAGALRGYTF	TGCAGTGCCGGGGCCCTACGTGGCTACACCTTC
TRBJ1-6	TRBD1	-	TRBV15	CATSRDRVALGSPLHF	TGTGCCACCAGCAGGGACAGGGTTGCTCTTGGTTCACCCCTCCACTTT
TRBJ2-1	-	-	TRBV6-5	CASRPSPAHDEQFF	TGTGCCAGCAGGCCGTCCCCGGCGCACGATGAGCAGTTCTTC
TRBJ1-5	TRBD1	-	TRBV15	CATSRRTGKYDQPQHF	TGTGCCACCAGCAGAAGGACAGGGAAGTACGATCAGCCCCAGCATTTT
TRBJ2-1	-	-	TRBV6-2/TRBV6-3	CASSFNLASEQFF	TGTGCCAGCAGTTTCAATCTAGCGTCTGAGCAGTTCTTC
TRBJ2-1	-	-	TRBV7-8	CASSPGLENEQFF	TGTGCCAGCAGCCCGGGACTGGAAAATGAGCAGTTCTTC
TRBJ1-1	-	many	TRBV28	CASSLRGAEAFF	TGTGCCAGCAGTTTACGAGGGGCAGAAGCTTTCTTT
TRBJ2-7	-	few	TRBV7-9	CASSAFLYEQYF	TGTGCCAGCAGCGCATTTCTTTACGAGCAGTACTTC
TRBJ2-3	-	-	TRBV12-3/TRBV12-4	CASSLVGGTKLTDTQYF	TGTGCCAGCAGCTTAGTTGGTGGGACAAAATTAACAGATACGCAGTATTTT
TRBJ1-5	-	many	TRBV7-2	CASSLGGGLSNQPQHF	TGTGCCAGCAGCTTAGGGGGCGGACTTAGCAATCAGCCCCAGCATTTT
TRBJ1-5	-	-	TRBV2	CASGTELRQPQHF	TGTGCCAGCGGAACAGAGCTAAGACAGCCCCAGCATTTT
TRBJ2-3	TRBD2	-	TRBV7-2	CASSSTVWTSGREETDTQYF	TGTGCCAGCAGCTCCACAGTCTGGACTAGCGGGAGGGAGGAGACAGATACGCAGTATTTT
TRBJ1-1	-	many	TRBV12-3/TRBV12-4	CASSAGTVGTEAFF	TGTGCCAGCAGTGCCGGGACGGTCGGGACTGAAGCTTTCTTT
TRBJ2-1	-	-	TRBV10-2	CASREAYNEQFF	TGCGCCAGCAGGGAAGCATACAATGAGCAGTTCTTC
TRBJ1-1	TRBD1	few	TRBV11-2	CASSYRTGSFF	TGTGCCAGCAGCTATAGGACAGGGTCTTTCTTT
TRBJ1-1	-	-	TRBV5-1	CASSLDGSMNTEAFF	TGCGCCAGCAGCTTGGATGGCAGCATGAACACTGAAGCTTTCTTT
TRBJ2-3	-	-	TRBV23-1	CASSFPRRYTDTQYF	TGCGCCAGCAGCTTCCCGAGGAGGTACACAGATACGCAGTATTTT
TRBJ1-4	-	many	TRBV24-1	CATSDPRSDEKLFF	TGTGCCACCAGTGATCCCAGATCGGATGAAAAACTGTTTTTT
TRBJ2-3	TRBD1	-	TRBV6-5	CASSYRLGQRSTDTQYF	TGTGCCAGCAGTTACCGATTGGGACAGCGGAGCACAGATACGCAGTATTTT
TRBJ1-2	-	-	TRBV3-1	CASSQVVAAGKDYGYTF	TGTGCCAGCAGCCAAGTAGTTGCGGCAGGGAAAGACTATGGCTACACCTTC
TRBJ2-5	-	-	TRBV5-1	CASSFEQETQYF	TGCGCCAGCAGCTTCGAGCAAGAGACCCAGTACTTC
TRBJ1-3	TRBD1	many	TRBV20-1	CSASPPTGASGNTIYF	TGCAGTGCTAGTCCCCCGACAGGGGCCTCTGGAAACACCATATATTTT
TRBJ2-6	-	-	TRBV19	CDSSYGGKISGANVLTF	TGTGACAGTAGTTACGGCGGGAAAATCTCTGGGGCCAACGTCCTGACTTTC
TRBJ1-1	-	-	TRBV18	CASSVNGPPGNTEAFF	TGTGCCAGCTCAGTAAATGGACCTCCCGGGAACACTGAAGCTTTCTTT
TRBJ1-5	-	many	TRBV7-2	CASSPDTDEANQHF	TGTGCCAGCAGCCCAGACACTGATGAGGCTAACCAGCATTTT
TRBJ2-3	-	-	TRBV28	CASPPPQADTQYF	TGTGCCAGCCCGCCCCCGCAGGCGGATACGCAGTATTTT
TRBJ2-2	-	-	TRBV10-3	CAISETDTPAGRGTGELFF	TGTGCCATCAGTGAGACCGATACCCCCGCAGGGAGAGGGACCGGGGAGCTGTTTTTT
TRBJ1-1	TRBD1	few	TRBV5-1	CASSLQGRWEAFF	TGCGCCAGCAGCCTACAGGGGCGCTGGGAAGCTTTCTTT
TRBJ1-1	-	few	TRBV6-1	CASSEFGTVNTEAFF	TGTGCCAGCAGTGAGTTTGGGACGGTGAACACTGAAGCTTTCTTT
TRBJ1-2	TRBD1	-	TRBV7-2	CASSGDRVGYGYTF	TGTGCCAGCAGCGGAGACAGGGTTGGATATGGCTACACCTTC
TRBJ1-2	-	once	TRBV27	CASSSPVGGYTF	TGTGCCAGCAGTTCGCCGGTGGGGGGCTACACCTTC
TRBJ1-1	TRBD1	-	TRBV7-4	CASSLGSTGHTEAFF	TGTGCCAGCAGCTTAGGGTCGACAGGGCACACTGAAGCTTTCTTT
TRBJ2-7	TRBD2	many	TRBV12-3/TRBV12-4	CASSLSRLAGVIHEQYF	TGTGCCAGCAGTCTTTCCCGACTAGCGGGAGTTATCCACGAGCAGTACTTC
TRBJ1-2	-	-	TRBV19	CASFKLGQHYGYTF	TGTGCCAGTTTTAAACTCGGACAGCATTATGGCTACACCTTC
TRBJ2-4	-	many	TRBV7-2	CASSLGGAKNIQYF	TGTGCCAGCAGCTTAGGGGGAGCCAAAAACATTCAGTACTTC
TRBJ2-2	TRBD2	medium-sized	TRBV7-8	CASSRTSGTNTGELFF	TGTGCCAGCAGCCGGACTAGCGGGACGAACACCGGGGAGCTGTTTTTT
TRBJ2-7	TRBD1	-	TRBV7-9	CASRATGFEQYF	TGTGCCAGCAGAGCGACAGGGTTCGAGCAGTACTTC
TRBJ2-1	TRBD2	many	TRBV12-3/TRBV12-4	CASSLLAGGLVSYNEQFF	TGTGCCAGCAGTTTACTAGCGGGAGGGCTAGTGTCCTACAATGAGCAGTTCTTC
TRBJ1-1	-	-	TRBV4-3	CASSQGSEMNTEAFF	TGCGCCAGCAGCCAAGGAAGCGAAATGAACACTGAAGCTTTCTTT
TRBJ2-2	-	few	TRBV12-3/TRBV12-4	CASSPTRNTGELFF	TGTGCCAGCAGTCCGACACGGAACACCGGGGAGCTGTTTTTT